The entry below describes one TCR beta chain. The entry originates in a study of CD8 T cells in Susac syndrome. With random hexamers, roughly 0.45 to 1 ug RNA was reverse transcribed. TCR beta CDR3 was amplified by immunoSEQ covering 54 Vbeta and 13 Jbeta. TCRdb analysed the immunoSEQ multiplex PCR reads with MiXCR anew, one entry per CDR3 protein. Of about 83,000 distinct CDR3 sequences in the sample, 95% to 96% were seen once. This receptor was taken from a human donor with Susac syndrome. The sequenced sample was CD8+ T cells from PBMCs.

The chain's CDR3 is CASTTGDAGRTQPQHF. The CDR3 DNA is TGTGCCAGCACCACCGGCGACGCGGGTCGGACTCAGCCCCAGCATTTT. The chain links TRBV6-6 to TRBJ1-5; D call uncertain. Germline loops: CDR1 MNHNY, CDR2 SVGAGI (reference sequence). Between the trimmed V and J ends, which lost 7 bases and 6 bases, there was a span of 22 bases. CDR3 length: 16 amino acids.